This entry describes one T cell receptor (beta chain). Its antigen is currently unknown. These data originate in a study of cytomegalovirus exposure and HLA in healthy donors. Study-level results: Altogether, 164 TCR beta chains were recorded as cytomegalovirus-associated.

The PCR ran on 60 Vbeta and 13 Jbeta primers. Assay: immunoSEQ multiplex PCR; the TCRdb copy retains only in-frame clones and omits some. The profile covers around 150,000 clones, with 75% to 85% appearing a single time and roughly 6.7% taken by the ten largest. The specimen was PBMCs. The origin of this receptor is a man in his forties or fifties in good health and CMV-seropositive.

The CDR3 DNA follows: TGTGCCAGTATTGGACTGGCAGGAGGCACAGATACGCAGTATTTT. This codes for CASIGLAGGTDTQYF. The gene calls are TRBV6-6 and TRBJ2-3; a possible D gene is TRBD2 (5 bases). CDR1 MNHNY and CDR2 SVGAGI come from the germline V gene (reference sequence). The CDR3 contains 15 residues. The V gene lost 9 bases and the J gene lost 1 base, with 17 bases spanning the gap.